What follows are 24 T cell receptor beta chains derived from one specimen sequenced in a study of shared clonotypes between healthy human individuals. The table came from immunoSEQ multiplex PCR; TCRdb's copy has only in-frame clones and leaves some out. This table holds approximately 88,000 clones, almost 70% found once. The specimen was memory CD8+ T cells sorted from blood. Subset specified: CD45RO+ cells pooled with CCR7-negative TemRA cells. The receptors were gathered from a man aged 25-40 years in good health.

The chain employs TRBV5-1 and TRBJ1-1, with D hard to call. V lost 1 base and J 0 bases, leaving 4 bases between the germline ends. CDR1 and CDR2 (germline): SGHRS, YFSETQ. CDR3 length: 13 amino acids. The CDR3 loop is CASSLLVNTEAFF. DNA for the CDR3: TGCGCCAGCAGCTTGTTAGTGAACACTGAAGCTTTCTTT. The full variable domain, rest sourced from reference TRBV5-1 and TRBJ1-1, is KAGVTQTPRYLIKTRGQQVTLSCSPISGHRSVSWYQQTPGQGLQFLFEYFSETQRNKGNFPGRFSGRQFSNSRSEMNVSTLELGDSALYLCASSLLVNTEAFFGQGTRLTVV.

In its sample, this clone was seen a few times. The chain carries TRBV10-1 and TRBJ2-5; no reliable D call. The CDR3 is 13 residues long. Germline V gene sequence: CDR1 WNHNN, CDR2 SYGVQD (reference sequence). V shed 0 bases and J shed 4 bases, with 6 bases lying between them. CDR3 coding DNA: TGCGCCAGCAGTGAGTCTTTAGGAGAGACCCAGTACTTC. It yields the protein CASSESLGETQYF.

The V gene is TRBV5-5, the J gene TRBJ2-1; D perhaps matches TRBD1 (6 bases). The ends were cut back, 7 bases at V and 6 bases at J, with 14 bases in the middle. This CDR3 has 13 residues. Germline V gene sequence: CDR1 SGHKS, CDR2 YYEKEE (reference sequence). CDR3 nucleotide sequence: TGTGCCAGCTGGCCAGGGGTGGGCAATGAGCAGTTCTTC. Translation: CASWPGVGNEQFF.

This clone was recorded a few times. J is TRBJ2-7 and V is TRBV27, with no clear D. Germline CDR1 MNHEY, CDR2 SMNVEV (reference sequence). With 3 bases removed from V and 4 bases from J, the gap between germline ends came to 16 bases. The CDR3 totals 15 residues. The CDR3 loop reads CASSLFSDSRYEQYF. In nucleotides, the CDR3 is TGTGCCAGCAGTTTGTTTTCTGACTCGAGATACGAGCAGTACTTC.

The chain carries TRBV6-4 and TRBJ2-2, with a tentative D call TRBD1 (5 bases). Trimming pared 0 bases from V and 2 bases from J, leaving 10 bases between. This CDR3 has 16 residues. Per the germline V gene, CDR1 is MRHNA and CDR2 is SNTAGT. The CDR3 region has the DNA TGTGCCAGCAGTGACTCGCGCCAGGGTAACACCGGGGAGCTGTTTTTT. Its protein product is CASSDSRQGNTGELFF.

This clone has a handful of counts. The J gene is TRBJ2-7, the V gene TRBV4-1; unclear D gene. Deletions cut 4 bases from V and 6 bases from J, with 16 bases between. Germline V gene sequence: CDR1 MGHRA, CDR2 YSYEKL. CDR3 length: 14 residues. The CDR3 region has the DNA TGCGCCAGCAGCCCCCGGCGCGTGGCAGGCGAGCAGTACTTC. Its protein is CASSPRRVAGEQYF.

This clone appeared a few times. The CDR3 DNA reads as TGTGCCAGCAGTGAAGTGTCGGGATCCTACGAGCAGTACTTC. Translation gives CASSEVSGSYEQYF. This chain joins TRBV6-1 and TRBJ2-7; maybe TRBD2 (5 bases). The V gene lost 1 base and the J gene lost 1 base, with 8 bases spanning the gap. Germline V gene data show CDR1 as MNHNS and CDR2 as SASEGT. CDR3 length: 14 amino acids.

The chain recombines TRBV6-1 with TRBJ2-7, with a weak D call TRBD1 (6 bases). The germline V gene encodes CDR1 MNHNS and CDR2 SASEGT. V was shortened by 3 bases and J by 1 base, with 16 bases between the two germline ends. The CDR3 totals 16 residues. The CDR3 protein is CASSDIGQTSSYEQYF. The CDR3 DNA reads as TGTGCCAGCAGTGACATCGGACAGACTTCTTCCTACGAGCAGTACTTC.

This chain joins TRBV19 and TRBJ1-1; possible D gene TRBD1, 6 bases. Trimming left V 9 bases short and J 5 bases short, with 25 bases between. Per the germline V gene, CDR1 is LNHDA and CDR2 is SQIVND (reference sequence). This CDR3 has 16 amino acids. The CDR3 loop reads CARTLRRDGQQTEAFF. The CDR3 DNA reads TGTGCCAGAACCCTCCGCCGGGACGGACAGCAGACTGAAGCTTTCTTT.

This clone appeared a few times. This chain uses TRBV6-4 with TRBJ2-2; D might be TRBD2 (5 bases). Germline CDR1 reads MRHNA; CDR2 reads SNTAGT. V lost 4 bases to trimming and J lost 2 bases, with 5 bases between them. The CDR3 runs to 13 residues. This CDR3 reads CASSAGNTGELFF. As DNA, the CDR3 is TGTGCCAGCAGTGCGGGAAACACCGGGGAGCTGTTTTTT.

The chain joins TRBV5-1 to TRBJ2-1; the match to TRBD1 covers 9 bases. The CDR3 extends over 16 amino acids. Germline trimming cut 0 bases from V and 5 bases from J; bases unmatched to any gene: 6. Germline assignment: CDR1 SGHRS and CDR2 YFSETQ. The CDR3 DNA is TGCGCCAGCAGCTTGGTTCCGGGACAGGGAGACAATGAGCAGTTCTTC. Translation gives CASSLVPGQGDNEQFF.

This clone was observed a few times. The chain recombines TRBV11-2 with TRBJ2-7; 10 nucleotides line up with TRBD2. The CDR3 consists of 15 residues. V trimming: 5 bases; J trimming: 4 bases; junction bases outside the gene matches: 8. Germline loops: CDR1 SGHAT, CDR2 FQNNGV. For the CDR3, the DNA is TGTGCCAGCAGCCCAGAGCCTAGCGGGAGTTACGAGCAGTACTTC. It yields the protein CASSPEPSGSYEQYF.

Ten or more counts support this clone. The chain combines TRBV4-3 with TRBJ2-1; D ambiguous. Germline assignment: CDR1 LGHNA and CDR2 YSLEER. This CDR3 is 16 amino acids long. Between the trimmed V and J ends, which lost 0 bases and 4 bases, there was a span of 13 bases. CDR3 DNA sequence: TGCGCCAGCAGCCAAGATCAAGAGAAGGTTTACAATGAGCAGTTCTTC. As protein: CASSQDQEKVYNEQFF.

The chain is built from TRBV10-3 and TRBJ2-3; 8 positions agree with TRBD1. The CDR3 spans 15 residues. V was pared by 4 bases and J by 2 bases, with 5 bases of the junction left unmatched. In germline, CDR1 is ENHRY, CDR2 SYGVKD. The CDR3 nucleotides read TGTGCCATCAGTGCGGGACAGGCTTACACAGATACGCAGTATTTT. Translating gives CAISAGQAYTDTQYF.

This chain connects TRBV10-3 to TRBJ1-5; 8 bases agree with TRBD1. J lost 13 bases, V lost 6 bases, and 11 bases had no gene match. The CDR3 totals 13 residues. The germline V gene encodes CDR1 ENHRY and CDR2 SYGVKD. CDR3 residues: CAISLDRESLQHF. CDR3 nucleotides: TGTGCCATCAGCTTGGACAGGGAATCTCTTCAGCATTTT.

The rearrangement uses TRBV19 and TRBJ1-3; 8 bases fit TRBD1. Trimming at V came to 2 bases and at J to 1 base, leaving 13 bases not matched to a gene. Germline V gene sequence: CDR1 LNHDA, CDR2 SQIVND (reference sequence). This CDR3 is 19 amino acids long. The CDR3 coding sequence is TGTGCCAGTAGTATAAAGGCCTGGACAGGGATCAGATCTGGAAACACCATATATTTT. Protein product: CASSIKAWTGIRSGNTIYF.

The CDR3 DNA follows: TGCGCCAGCAGAGTAACGGGACAGGAGGAAAAACTGTTTTTT. As protein: CASRVTGQEEKLFF. The chain links TRBV5-1 to TRBJ1-4, with 8 bases that match TRBD1. CDR3 length: 14 amino acids. V gave up 5 bases and J gave up 8 bases; unmatched junction bases: 8. Germline CDR1 reads SGHRS; CDR2 reads YFSETQ.

V gene TRBV10-1 combines with J gene TRBJ2-1; 14 bases are shared with TRBD2. Germline V gene sequence: CDR1 WNHNN, CDR2 SYGVQD (reference sequence). This CDR3 region has 21 residues. Trimming took 0 bases from V and 2 from J; bases not matched to a gene: 12. The CDR3 DNA is TGCGCCAGCAGTGAGTCGAGGGACTCGTGGACTAGCGGGAGGCCCTACAATGAGCAGTTCTTC. The encoded protein is CASSESRDSWTSGRPYNEQFF.

This clone was observed once. The chain carries TRBV5-4 and TRBJ2-7; 14 nucleotides line up with TRBD2. Germline CDR1 and CDR2: SGHNT and YYREEE (reference sequence). The CDR3 extends over 17 amino acids. V shed 4 bases and J 1 base; nucleotides not matched to a gene: 7. The CDR3 protein is CASSTGLAGEGSYEQYF. The CDR3 coding sequence is TGTGCCAGCAGCACGGGACTAGCGGGAGAAGGTTCCTACGAGCAGTACTTC.

The chain uses TRBV5-1 and TRBJ2-5; D unresolved. CDR3 length: 11 residues. V was cut by 4 bases and J by 6 bases, with 7 bases left in between. Per germline, CDR1 SGHRS and CDR2 YFSETQ. The CDR3 sequence is CASSIGKTQYF. DNA of the CDR3: TGCGCCAGCAGCATTGGCAAGACCCAGTACTTC.

This chain links TRBV11-2 with TRBJ2-3, with 10 bases that match TRBD2. The CDR3 has 15 residues. Germline CDR1 and CDR2: SGHAT and FQNNGV. Trimming took 4 bases from V and 6 from J; bases not matched to a gene: 7. CDR3 amino acids: CASSSFLAGEDTQYF. The CDR3 bases are TGTGCCAGCAGCTCCTTCCTAGCGGGAGAGGATACGCAGTATTTT.

The rearrangement uses TRBV4-1 and TRBJ2-1; D uncertain. Germline V gives CDR1 MGHRA, CDR2 YSYEKL. The ends were cut back, 4 bases at V and 5 bases at J, with 15 bases in the middle. This CDR3 has 15 amino acids. As DNA, the CDR3 is TGCGCCAGCAGCCGGCACCCAGACCCTGACAATGAGCAGTTCTTC. This codes for CASSRHPDPDNEQFF.

With respect to this clone: Being one base from a much bigger clone, this may be a read error. This chain joins TRBV28 and TRBJ2-7; D gene ambiguous. CDR3 length: 12 amino acids. Looked up from germline, CDR1 is MDHEN and CDR2 is SYDVKM. The ends were cut back, 4 bases at V and 3 bases at J, with 7 bases in the middle. The CDR3 loop is CASSSPDYEQYF. The CDR3 bases are TGTGCCAGCAGTTCCCCGGACTACGAGCAGTACTTC.

The chain is built from TRBV6-5 and TRBJ2-1; 12 bases match TRBD2. V trimming: 5 bases; J trimming: 13 bases; junction bases outside the gene matches: 3. The CDR3 is made up of 12 amino acids. Germline V gene data show CDR1 as MNHEY and CDR2 as SVGAGI. Here the CDR3 reads CASSGLAGLQFF. The DNA of the CDR3 is TGTGCCAGCAGTGGACTAGCGGGACTACAGTTCTTC.